This TCR beta chain was found in a study of beta chain features in type 1 diabetes. Study details: Sorted cell examination encompassed around 100,000,000 cells across all samples. Study observations and caveats: There was no resolution here of whether HLA type influences TCRB rearrangement. Sampled from patients, naive, central memory and Treg TCRB repertoires appeared more similar than those sampled from healthy donors.

As every portion of the isolated RNA was reverse transcribed, the sequencing read expressed TCRB transcripts. Clones were sequenced by immunoSEQ multiplex PCR, and TCRdb holds only the in-frame ones, with some missing. This sample carries hundreds of thousands of clones, around 68% of them seen once, and the ten largest clones take around 0.05%. There are 17 residues in the CDR3. The germline gives CDR1 SEHNR, CDR2 FQNEAQ (reference sequence). With 6 bases removed from V and 0 bases from J, the gap between germline ends came to 15 bases. With respect to this clone: Its matching antigen is unknown.

The authors sorted CD4+ naive, central memory, regulatory and stem cell-like memory cells via CD45RO/CCR7/CD25/CD127/CD95/CD27. This chain uses TRBV7-9 with TRBJ2-6; no reliable D call. The TCR comes from a young man in good health. Sequencing was performed on naive CD4+ T cells from blood. This CDR3 is CASSQTPPPSGANVLTF. The CDR3 DNA is TGTGCCAGCAGTCAGACTCCTCCACCCTCTGGGGCCAACGTCCTGACTTTC.